The source of this T cell receptor (beta chain) is a study of blood T cell repertoires in COVID-19 (TCRdb year 2020). Regarding the research as a whole: Collaborator samples came from the United States, Italy and Spain and covered acute and convalescent phases of COVID-19. The prospective study material was composed of cDNA or gDNA derived from T cells, B-cell-depleted T cells, or PBMCs. Deeply sampled blood TCRbeta repertoires from subjects exposed to, actively infected with, or recovered from COVID-19 were included in the dataset. The repertoires were released in a freely available public database intended as a resource for research on the immune response to SARS-CoV-2. Samples were obtained from the ongoing ImmuneRACE study (first 160 participants) and from approximately 1,200 subjects provided by 6 global collaborators. A de-identified subject ID, COVID-19 status, age in years and sex were almost always included in the sample metadata. Where available, HLA class I and class II types were taken from metadata supplied by the sample provider and were not determined by assay-based typing. Results and caveats for the whole study, not just this receptor: The quantity of clinical and demographic metadata differed by source and by participant and was supplied without curation.

The immunoSEQ Assay, a bias-controlled multiplex PCR, was used to amplify TCRbeta CDR3 regions from genomic DNA. The original pipeline was this. The number of nucleated cells in each sample was estimated from the amplification of reference gene primers within the assay. To quantify the absolute abundance of each unique TCRbeta CDR3 rearrangement, sequence reads were collapsed and filtered. For each sample, productive Simpson clonality was calculated as the square root of Simpson's diversity index across productive rearrangements. TCRdb retrieved this table from immuneACCESS and kept in-frame rearrangements only. Not all clones are present; in checked studies, unresolved V genes account for under half, and no reason is known for the remainder. The V and J calls and the clone size are those of that table, but D and trimming were determined from the DNA. This sample is represented by about 310,000 clones; 75% to 90% of them were singletons. The ten largest make up 1.9% of the sample.

Enrolling through a virtual design, the prospective study's participants ranged in age from roughly 18 to 89 years and lived across 20 to 25 United States geographic areas. To assign participants to cohorts, the prospective study relied on clinical history that participants themselves reported in a screening survey and a study questionnaire. Exposed participants were defined as having been in contact with someone with a PCR-confirmed or clinician-diagnosed COVID-19 case within 2 weeks of study entry. In the prospective study, whole blood, serum and a nasopharyngeal or oropharyngeal swab were collected from each participant by mobile phlebotomists. Over an approximately two-month period, participants in the prospective study had the option of providing additional blood draws and questionnaires. Blood samples from the prospective study were shipped frozen or at room temperature prior to DNA extraction.

A remark on this clone: Its cognate antigen has yet to be identified. Nothing much larger sits one base from this clone, and base qualities are not available.

The receptor's source is a woman aged 25 to 39 who had been exposed to COVID-19. Sequencing input: PBMCs or T cells enriched from blood (not recorded which).

The DNA is TGTGCCACGCGACCAGGGGATGGCAATCAGCCCCAGCATTTT. It specifies CATRPGDGNQPQHF. The receptor chain draws on TRBV2 and TRBJ1-5, with a weak D call of TRBD1 (6 bases match). The trim is 10 bases for V and 2 bases for J, with a gap of 15 bases between the germline ends. The CDR3 goes from the cysteine to the phenylalanine over 14 residues. The retained sequence is limited to the CDR3, 42 bases, with the frame set at the first base. Via the germline V gene, CDR1 is SNHLY and CDR2 FYNNEI.